Each of the 6 T cell receptor beta chains below was sequenced from the same sample in a study of early T cells in non-severe SARS-CoV-2 infection. One entry per CDR3 protein results from TCRdb running MiXCR on the 5' RACE reads. The data contain around 70,000 distinct CDR3 sequences, about a tenth of them singletons. This specimen was whole blood, taken at baseline. The source of these receptors is an adult who was a healthcare worker with PCR-confirmed SARS-CoV-2 infection or an uninfected control (not recorded which).

This sequence joins TRBV7-9 and TRBJ2-3; unclear D gene. With 1 base removed from V and 2 bases from J, the gap between germline ends came to 7 bases. The germline gives CDR1 SEHNR, CDR2 FQNEAQ (reference sequence). The CDR3 contains 14 residues. This chain's CDR3 is CASSLGANTDTQYF. The CDR3 DNA is TGTGCCAGCAGCTTAGGGGCTAACACAGATACGCAGTATTTT.

At least ten counts were recorded for this clonotype. V and J are TRBV3-1 and TRBJ2-5; D ambiguous. Trimming took off 4 bases at V and 5 bases at J, with 8 bases between the two ends. The CDR3 contains 12 residues. Germline V gene data show CDR1 as LGHDT and CDR2 as YNNKEL (reference sequence). The chain's CDR3 is CASSPGLETQYF. CDR3 bases: TGTGCCAGCAGCCCCGGATTGGAGACCCAGTACTTC.

This clonotype was seen ten or more times. The chain joins TRBV6-2 or TRBV6-3 to TRBJ1-1; the match to TRBD1 covers 7 bases. Germline V gene lookup returns CDR1 MNHEY and CDR2 SVGEGT. Unmatched junction bases numbered 12, after V lost 5 bases and J lost 9 bases. This CDR3 contains 14 residues. CDR3 in amino acids: CASSVFHRDSKAFF. In DNA form, the CDR3 reads TGTGCCAGCAGTGTTTTCCACCGGGACAGTAAAGCTTTCTTT.

This clonotype was seen a handful of times. The chain is built from TRBV7-9 and TRBJ2-6; D is uncertain. V was shortened by 5 bases and J by 0 bases, with 11 bases between the two germline ends. The CDR3 runs 16 residues. Germline V gene sequence: CDR1 SEHNR, CDR2 FQNEAQ (reference sequence). CDR3 nucleotide sequence: TGTGCCAGCAGCCACCTTATGACCTCTGGGGCCAACGTCCTGACTTTC. Amino acid sequence: CASSHLMTSGANVLTF.

The chain combines TRBV27 with TRBJ2-3; D is uncertain. Per germline, CDR1 MNHEY and CDR2 SMNVEV (reference sequence). CDR3 size: 13 residues. The ends were cut back, 6 bases at V and 4 bases at J, with 11 bases in the middle. The chain's CDR3 is CASSVLGPDTQYF. The CDR3 nucleotides are TGTGCCAGCAGCGTCCTGGGCCCAGATACGCAGTATTTT.

This clonotype turned up a few times. CDR3 amino acids: CASMGGGTPRAFNEQFF. CDR3 nucleotides: TGTGCCAGCATGGGTGGAGGAACGCCTAGGGCCTTCAATGAGCAGTTCTTC. V usage is TRBV6-2 or TRBV6-3 and J usage is TRBJ2-1; the D gene is possibly TRBD2 (5 bases). CDR3 length: 17 residues. Trimming pared 7 bases from V and 6 bases from J, leaving 25 bases between. Germline assignment: CDR1 MNHEY and CDR2 SVGEGT.